The sequence of this TCR beta chain was determined in a study of cytomegalovirus exposure and HLA in healthy donors. Overall study context: Unique TCR beta sequences numbering about 100 million came from approximately 180 million T cells in an earlier analysis. Study-wide points: In a later analysis, TCR beta V- and J-gene trimming showed a link to a missense DCLRE1C variant. Rarity held for most TCR sequences, but there were some public TCRs that occurred in many donors.

The germline CDR1 and CDR2 sequences are SNHLY and FYNNEI. The CDR3 extends over 12 amino acids. V was clipped by 11 bases and J by 1 base, with 11 bases between them. In regard to this clone: Its antigen is as yet unknown.

The PCR was carried out with 60 Vbeta primers and 13 Jbeta primers. Data came from immunoSEQ multiplex PCR; TCRdb stores just in-frame clones and leaves some out. This table has under 200,000 clones, around 74% appearing once. This chain links TRBV2 with TRBJ1-2; perhaps TRBD1 as D (6 bases). The TCR sequence derives from a man aged 18 to 35 in good health and CMV-seronegative. The sequenced sample consisted of PBMCs. CDR3 sequence (DNA): TGTGCCGGCCGGACAGATAACTATGGCTACACCTTC. It specifies CAGRTDNYGYTF.